These T cell receptor beta chains were read from a single sample in a study of shared clonotypes between healthy human individuals. TCRdb's copy holds only in-frame clones and misses some; the assay was immunoSEQ multiplex PCR. Of about 680,000 clones detected, about 74% appear once; the ten largest clones hold approximately 1.6%. Sequenced: memory CD4+ T cells sorted from blood. The receptors originated from a woman in her twenties or thirties in good health. The CDR3 runs from the conserved cysteine through the conserved F or W.

J gene,V gene,CDR3 protein
TRBJ2-3,TRBV18,CASSPPTGVTQYF
TRBJ1-2,TRBV5-6,CASSFLLLTTGLDYGYTF
TRBJ2-1,TRBV5-1,CASSSYQGSYNEQFF
TRBJ1-2,TRBV19,CASSFEVLGARTF
TRBJ2-5,TRBV2,CASRRDSQETQYF
TRBJ2-3,TRBV27,CASSFRPAGTDTQYF
TRBJ2-2,TRBV5-1,CASRFGIGELFF
TRBJ2-2,TRBV2,CASRVGNSGISGELFF
TRBJ2-1,TRBV19,CASRGTGGNEQFF
TRBJ2-7,TRBV2,CASSYQIYEQYF
TRBJ2-4,TRBV4-1,CASSQEGESKNIQYF
TRBJ2-2,TRBV7-6,CASSRRETSGPTGELFF
TRBJ2-1,TRBV28,CASSFRDRGRNEQFF
TRBJ2-1,TRBV30,CAWSRQRGYNEQFF
TRBJ2-3,TRBV28,CASSPHRQGGRDTQYF
TRBJ2-5,TRBV11-1,CASSGRLAGEDETQYF
TRBJ2-1,TRBV27,CAIAGLAGFGEQFF
TRBJ1-4,TRBV2,CASSEGRREKLFF
TRBJ1-4,TRBV5-4,CASSLQTTNEKLFF
TRBJ2-7,TRBV27,CASSLSQASGRSEQYF
TRBJ2-5,TRBV11-2,CASSLTDQETQYF
TRBJ1-2,TRBV7-9,CASSKGRGTDRYGYTF
TRBJ2-3,TRBV27,CDQVLPPGTGIGTDTQYF
TRBJ1-2,TRBV15,CATGRQSNYGYTF
TRBJ2-2,TRBV7-9,CASSWRTGDTGELFF
TRBJ2-7,TRBV10-3,CAIRGTGSTSYEQYF
TRBJ1-2,TRBV11-2,CASSLRISGDGYTF
TRBJ2-7,TRBV28,CASSFQQGSYEQYF
TRBJ1-1,TRBV27,CASTQSQGLTEAFF
TRBJ1-1,TRBV11-3,CASSPGGKGTEAFF
TRBJ2-1,TRBV7-7,CASSSGVDNEQFF
TRBJ2-1,TRBV15,CATSRGGSGGINEQFF
TRBJ2-3,TRBV11-2,CASSLVQRSADTQYF
TRBJ2-5,TRBV25-1,CASSVSRETQYF
TRBJ1-4,TRBV10-2,CASSAHLQGFNEKLFF
TRBJ2-3,TRBV9,CASSPEGQPPTDTQYF
TRBJ1-2,TRBV28,CATEVTGNYGYTF